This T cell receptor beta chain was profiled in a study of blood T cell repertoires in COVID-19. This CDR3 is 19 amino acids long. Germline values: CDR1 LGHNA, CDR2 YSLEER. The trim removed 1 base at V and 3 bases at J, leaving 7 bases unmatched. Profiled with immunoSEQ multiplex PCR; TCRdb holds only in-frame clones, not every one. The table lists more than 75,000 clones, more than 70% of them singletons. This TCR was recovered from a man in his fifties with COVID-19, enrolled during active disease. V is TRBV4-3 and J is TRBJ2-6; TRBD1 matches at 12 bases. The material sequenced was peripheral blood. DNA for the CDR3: TGCGCCAGCAGCCAAGCTACCGGGACAGGGGGCGTTGGGGCCAACGTCCTGACTTTC. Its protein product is CASSQATGTGGVGANVLTF.